Listed below are T cell receptor beta chains from one sample, sequenced in a study of T cells after yellow fever vaccination. TCRdb re-called the 5' RACE reads with MiXCR, one entry per CDR3 protein. The sample shows 500,000 to 550,000 distinct CDR3 sequences, around a fifth of them seen only once. The sample consisted of PBMCs, taken approximately 22 days after the first yellow fever vaccination. The source of these receptors is a man in his late teens or twenties who received the YFV17D yellow fever vaccine. The CDR3 runs from the conserved cysteine through the conserved F or W. Fields, in order: D gene, J gene, CDR3 length, clone size, V gene, CDR3 DNA, CDR3 protein. A D gene is named only where the DNA matches it firmly. Not every row has a clone size; where given, it reads once, few, many or a size class.

D gene: .; J gene: TRBJ1-3; CDR3 length: 15; clone size: .; V gene: TRBV7-8; CDR3 DNA: TGTGCCAGCAGCACCCGGATATCCTCTGGAAACACCATATATTTT; CDR3 protein: CASSTRISSGNTIYF
D gene: TRBD2; J gene: TRBJ2-1; CDR3 length: 15; clone size: .; V gene: TRBV5-1; CDR3 DNA: TGCGCCAGCAGCACCACCGGGACTAGCAGAAATGAGCAGTTCTTC; CDR3 protein: CASSTTGTSRNEQFF
D gene: TRBD1; J gene: TRBJ2-2; CDR3 length: 15; clone size: once; V gene: TRBV12-3/TRBV12-4; CDR3 DNA: TGTGCCAGCAGTTTGTACAGGGGGCCCGAGGGGGAGCTGTTTTTT; CDR3 protein: CASSLYRGPEGELFF
D gene: TRBD2; J gene: TRBJ2-7; CDR3 length: 14; clone size: few; V gene: TRBV13; CDR3 DNA: TGTGCCAGCACCCTTCGCGGGGGTTCCTACGAGCAGTACTTC; CDR3 protein: CASTLRGGSYEQYF
D gene: .; J gene: TRBJ1-1; CDR3 length: 18; clone size: few; V gene: TRBV6-2/TRBV6-3; CDR3 DNA: TGTGCCAGCAGTTACTCGATTGGGGGCCCCCCCGGGGGGTTAGGCGCTTTCTTT; CDR3 protein: CASSYSIGGPPGGLGAFF
D gene: .; J gene: TRBJ2-3; CDR3 length: 14; clone size: few; V gene: TRBV28; CDR3 DNA: TGTGCCAGTTGGGACCTAGCAAGCCCAGATACGCAGTATTTT; CDR3 protein: CASWDLASPDTQYF
D gene: .; J gene: TRBJ2-5; CDR3 length: 17; clone size: .; V gene: TRBV4-2; CDR3 DNA: TGTGCCAGCAGCCCTGGACTGACTAACCTCCGCGGAGAGACCCAGTACTTC; CDR3 protein: CASSPGLTNLRGETQYF
D gene: TRBD1; J gene: TRBJ2-1; CDR3 length: 16; clone size: .; V gene: TRBV11-3; CDR3 DNA: TGTGCCAGCAGCTCGCAACAGGGGAGCTCCTACAATGAGCAGTTCTTC; CDR3 protein: CASSSQQGSSYNEQFF
D gene: .; J gene: TRBJ1-1; CDR3 length: 13; clone size: few; V gene: TRBV12-3/TRBV12-4; CDR3 DNA: TGTGCCAGCAGTGCCTCAACTAACACTGAAGCTTTCTTT; CDR3 protein: CASSASTNTEAFF
D gene: .; J gene: TRBJ2-4; CDR3 length: 18; clone size: .; V gene: TRBV7-8; CDR3 DNA: TGTGCCAGCAGCTTAGAAAGGCGGGGGAAGGGGGGGAAGGGCATTCAGTACTTC; CDR3 protein: CASSLERRGKGGKGIQYF
D gene: .; J gene: TRBJ2-5; CDR3 length: 14; clone size: .; V gene: TRBV20-1; CDR3 DNA: TGCAGTGCTAGGGCACTGGGGGGTAAAGAGACCCAGTACTTC; CDR3 protein: CSARALGGKETQYF
D gene: .; J gene: TRBJ2-2; CDR3 length: 16; clone size: .; V gene: TRBV24-1; CDR3 DNA: TGTGCCACCAGTGATTCACGACGGGACCCCACCGGGGAGCTGTTTTTT; CDR3 protein: CATSDSRRDPTGELFF
D gene: TRBD1; J gene: TRBJ2-5; CDR3 length: 15; clone size: .; V gene: TRBV5-1; CDR3 DNA: TGCGCCAGCAGCCGTGAAGGGACAGGGGAAGAGACCCAGTACTTC; CDR3 protein: CASSREGTGEETQYF
D gene: .; J gene: TRBJ1-1; CDR3 length: 13; clone size: many; V gene: TRBV9; CDR3 DNA: TGTGCCAGCAGCGTAGGCCCGAACACTGAAGCTTTCTTT; CDR3 protein: CASSVGPNTEAFF
D gene: TRBD1; J gene: TRBJ2-7; CDR3 length: 13; clone size: many; V gene: TRBV12-3/TRBV12-4; CDR3 DNA: TGTGCCAGCAGTTCGGGACAGGGGTACGAGCAGTACTTC; CDR3 protein: CASSSGQGYEQYF
D gene: TRBD1; J gene: TRBJ2-3; CDR3 length: 17; clone size: .; V gene: TRBV7-2; CDR3 DNA: TGTGCCAGCAGCTCCCGGGACGACAGGGCCTCCACAGATACGCAGTATTTT; CDR3 protein: CASSSRDDRASTDTQYF
D gene: TRBD2; J gene: TRBJ2-5; CDR3 length: 14; clone size: few; V gene: TRBV30; CDR3 DNA: TGTGCCTGGAGTGAGACTAGCGGACAAGAGACCCAGTACTTC; CDR3 protein: CAWSETSGQETQYF
D gene: .; J gene: TRBJ2-2; CDR3 length: 14; clone size: .; V gene: TRBV19; CDR3 DNA: TGTGCCAGTCTGCTGACAGTTAACACCGGGGAGCTGTTTTTT; CDR3 protein: CASLLTVNTGELFF
D gene: TRBD1; J gene: TRBJ2-2; CDR3 length: 13; clone size: many; V gene: TRBV24-1; CDR3 DNA: TGTGCCACCGGGACAGGGGACACCGGGGAGCTGTTTTTT; CDR3 protein: CATGTGDTGELFF
D gene: TRBD1; J gene: TRBJ2-5; CDR3 length: 17; clone size: few; V gene: TRBV9; CDR3 DNA: TGTGCCAGCAGCGTAGGAATTAGGGGACAGGGACAAGAGACCCAGTACTTC; CDR3 protein: CASSVGIRGQGQETQYF
D gene: .; J gene: TRBJ2-5; CDR3 length: 14; clone size: .; V gene: TRBV9; CDR3 DNA: TGTGCCAGCAGCTCGCAGGGTGCGATGGAGACCCAGTACTTC; CDR3 protein: CASSSQGAMETQYF
D gene: .; J gene: TRBJ2-7; CDR3 length: 16; clone size: many; V gene: TRBV24-1; CDR3 DNA: TGTGCCACCAGTGGGGATCAACCCAGAAGCTCCTACGAGCAGTACTTC; CDR3 protein: CATSGDQPRSSYEQYF
D gene: .; J gene: TRBJ1-1; CDR3 length: 15; clone size: .; V gene: TRBV18; CDR3 DNA: TGTGCCAGCTCACCAGATCCAGCGCAGAACACTGAAGCTTTCTTT; CDR3 protein: CASSPDPAQNTEAFF
D gene: TRBD1; J gene: TRBJ2-1; CDR3 length: 16; clone size: .; V gene: TRBV6-1; CDR3 DNA: TGTGCCAGCAGTGAAGCGGGGACAGGGGCCCTCAATGAGCAGTTCTTC; CDR3 protein: CASSEAGTGALNEQFF
D gene: .; J gene: TRBJ1-5; CDR3 length: 15; clone size: .; V gene: TRBV2; CDR3 DNA: TGTGCCAGCAGTGTCGACCGGAATAGCAATCAGCCCCAGCATTTT; CDR3 protein: CASSVDRNSNQPQHF
D gene: .; J gene: TRBJ1-3; CDR3 length: 13; clone size: .; V gene: TRBV20-1; CDR3 DNA: TGCAGTGCTAGGGCCGGGATGCGAAACACCATATATTTT; CDR3 protein: CSARAGMRNTIYF
D gene: .; J gene: TRBJ2-7; CDR3 length: 15; clone size: .; V gene: TRBV5-1; CDR3 DNA: TGCGCCAGCAGCTTGGAGCAGGGTCATGTCTACGAGCAGTACTTC; CDR3 protein: CASSLEQGHVYEQYF
D gene: TRBD2; J gene: TRBJ2-1; CDR3 length: 16; clone size: .; V gene: TRBV18; CDR3 DNA: TGTGCCAGCTCACCAACTAGCGGGGGAACAAACAATGAGCAGTTCTTC; CDR3 protein: CASSPTSGGTNNEQFF
D gene: .; J gene: TRBJ2-3; CDR3 length: 15; clone size: .; V gene: TRBV5-4; CDR3 DNA: TGTGCCAGCAGCTTGTCCGCGACCCTATCAGATACGCAGTATTTT; CDR3 protein: CASSLSATLSDTQYF
D gene: .; J gene: TRBJ1-1; CDR3 length: 16; clone size: few; V gene: TRBV5-1; CDR3 DNA: TGCGCCAGCAGCTTGAGGGCTCGGCAGGGCTCCGCTGAAGCTTTCTTT; CDR3 protein: CASSLRARQGSAEAFF
D gene: .; J gene: TRBJ2-3; CDR3 length: 14; clone size: .; V gene: TRBV7-2; CDR3 DNA: TGTGCCAGCAACGTCGTGGGTGGCACAGATACGCAGTATTTT; CDR3 protein: CASNVVGGTDTQYF
D gene: .; J gene: TRBJ2-1; CDR3 length: 14; clone size: .; V gene: TRBV10-3; CDR3 DNA: TGTGCCATCAGTGCTAGGGTGTTTTACAATGAGCAGTTCTTC; CDR3 protein: CAISARVFYNEQFF
D gene: .; J gene: TRBJ2-1; CDR3 length: 12; clone size: few; V gene: TRBV24-1; CDR3 DNA: TGTGCCACCAGTGATTTGGCAGGTGAGCAGTTCTTC; CDR3 protein: CATSDLAGEQFF
D gene: .; J gene: TRBJ2-5; CDR3 length: 16; clone size: .; V gene: TRBV5-1; CDR3 DNA: TGCGCCAGCAGCTCGACCGGGAGACAGTACCAAGAGACCCAGTACTTC; CDR3 protein: CASSSTGRQYQETQYF
D gene: TRBD1; J gene: TRBJ2-3; CDR3 length: 15; clone size: .; V gene: TRBV29-1; CDR3 DNA: TGCAGCGTTGAAGTGGGACAGGCAGCCCCAGATACGCAGTATTTT; CDR3 protein: CSVEVGQAAPDTQYF
D gene: .; J gene: TRBJ2-3; CDR3 length: 16; clone size: .; V gene: TRBV6-5; CDR3 DNA: TGTGCCAGCAGTTACTACCAGGGTGTGGGCACAGATACGCAGTATTTT; CDR3 protein: CASSYYQGVGTDTQYF
D gene: .; J gene: TRBJ1-1; CDR3 length: 14; clone size: many; V gene: TRBV7-2; CDR3 DNA: TGTGCCAGCAGCTCGGTGATTATAAGCGCTGAAGCTTTCTTT; CDR3 protein: CASSSVIISAEAFF
D gene: .; J gene: TRBJ2-5; CDR3 length: 14; clone size: few; V gene: TRBV5-4; CDR3 DNA: TGTGCCAGCAGCGTAGGATCTCGACTCGAGACCCAGTACTTC; CDR3 protein: CASSVGSRLETQYF
D gene: TRBD1; J gene: TRBJ1-2; CDR3 length: 14; clone size: many; V gene: TRBV12-3/TRBV12-4; CDR3 DNA: TGTGCCAGCAGTTTAACGGACAGGGGAAATGGCTACACCTTC; CDR3 protein: CASSLTDRGNGYTF
D gene: .; J gene: TRBJ2-3; CDR3 length: 13; clone size: many; V gene: TRBV4-3; CDR3 DNA: TGCGCCAGCAGCCTCGGAGGGGCAGATACGCAGTATTTT; CDR3 protein: CASSLGGADTQYF
D gene: .; J gene: TRBJ1-5; CDR3 length: 14; clone size: many; V gene: TRBV27; CDR3 DNA: TGTGCCAGCAGTCACGGGACCCAGACTCTGCCCCAGCATTTT; CDR3 protein: CASSHGTQTLPQHF
D gene: .; J gene: TRBJ2-1; CDR3 length: 12; clone size: .; V gene: TRBV7-2; CDR3 DNA: TGTGCCAGCAGCTACAGGTACAATGAGCAGTTCTTC; CDR3 protein: CASSYRYNEQFF
D gene: TRBD2; J gene: TRBJ2-7; CDR3 length: 14; clone size: many; V gene: TRBV29-1; CDR3 DNA: TGCAGCGTTGGGCCCCAGCGGGGGACCTACGAGCAGTACTTC; CDR3 protein: CSVGPQRGTYEQYF
D gene: .; J gene: TRBJ2-3; CDR3 length: 16; clone size: .; V gene: TRBV5-1; CDR3 DNA: TGCGCCAGCAGCTTCGGGACCGAACCGGGTGCAGATACGCAGTATTTT; CDR3 protein: CASSFGTEPGADTQYF
D gene: TRBD2; J gene: TRBJ2-3; CDR3 length: 16; clone size: few; V gene: TRBV18; CDR3 DNA: TGTGCCAGCTCACCGTTACCAGCGGGGAGCACAGATACGCAGTATTTT; CDR3 protein: CASSPLPAGSTDTQYF
D gene: .; J gene: TRBJ1-3; CDR3 length: 15; clone size: many; V gene: TRBV7-2; CDR3 DNA: TGTGCCAGCAGCTCAGATGGGGGTGGTGGAAACACCATATATTTT; CDR3 protein: CASSSDGGGGNTIYF
D gene: .; J gene: TRBJ2-1; CDR3 length: 15; clone size: .; V gene: TRBV12-3/TRBV12-4; CDR3 DNA: TGTGCCAGCAGCCCACCGGACCCCGTGTTTGATGAGCAGTTCTTC; CDR3 protein: CASSPPDPVFDEQFF
D gene: .; J gene: TRBJ1-1; CDR3 length: 14; clone size: many; V gene: TRBV5-1; CDR3 DNA: TGCGCCAGCAGTGCGACAGTCACAAGCACTGAAGCTTTCTTT; CDR3 protein: CASSATVTSTEAFF
D gene: .; J gene: TRBJ2-3; CDR3 length: 14; clone size: .; V gene: TRBV7-2; CDR3 DNA: TGTGCCAGCAGCTTAGGAGGCCCACCGGATACGCAGTATTTT; CDR3 protein: CASSLGGPPDTQYF
D gene: .; J gene: TRBJ2-5; CDR3 length: 13; clone size: .; V gene: TRBV15; CDR3 DNA: TGTGCCACCAGCAGAGTGGTCGAAGAGACCCAGTACTTC; CDR3 protein: CATSRVVEETQYF
D gene: .; J gene: TRBJ1-2; CDR3 length: 12; clone size: .; V gene: TRBV2; CDR3 DNA: TGTGCCAGCAGTGACACTAACTATGGCTACACCTTC; CDR3 protein: CASSDTNYGYTF
D gene: TRBD2; J gene: TRBJ2-4; CDR3 length: 15; clone size: once; V gene: TRBV5-1; CDR3 DNA: TGCGCCAGCAGCACCGGACGGGGGGGCCTGAACATTCAGTACTTC; CDR3 protein: CASSTGRGGLNIQYF
D gene: TRBD2; J gene: TRBJ2-5; CDR3 length: 17; clone size: few; V gene: TRBV7-2; CDR3 DNA: TGTGCCAGCAGCTCTCGGCTCCAGCGGGGGGACCAAGAGACCCAGTACTTC; CDR3 protein: CASSSRLQRGDQETQYF
D gene: .; J gene: TRBJ2-1; CDR3 length: 11; clone size: .; V gene: TRBV11-2; CDR3 DNA: TGTGCCAGCAGCTTAGCCATTGAGCAGTTCTTC; CDR3 protein: CASSLAIEQFF
D gene: .; J gene: TRBJ2-2; CDR3 length: 15; clone size: few; V gene: TRBV7-3; CDR3 DNA: TGTGCCAGCAGCTTAAATACGGAGAACACCGGGGAGCTGTTTTTT; CDR3 protein: CASSLNTENTGELFF
D gene: .; J gene: TRBJ1-2; CDR3 length: 16; clone size: .; V gene: TRBV6-5; CDR3 DNA: TGTGCCAGCAGTTCTCATTATACAGGGCAATACTATGGCTACACCTTC; CDR3 protein: CASSSHYTGQYYGYTF
D gene: TRBD1; J gene: TRBJ2-7; CDR3 length: 15; clone size: .; V gene: TRBV12-3/TRBV12-4; CDR3 DNA: TGTGCCAGCAGTTCCCCTCAGACAGGGTTCTACGAGCAGTACTTC; CDR3 protein: CASSSPQTGFYEQYF
D gene: .; J gene: TRBJ2-2; CDR3 length: 16; clone size: few; V gene: TRBV4-3; CDR3 DNA: TGCGCCAGCAGCCAAGATTCAATGACCTACACCGGGGAGCTGTTTTTT; CDR3 protein: CASSQDSMTYTGELFF
D gene: TRBD2; J gene: TRBJ2-7; CDR3 length: 17; clone size: few; V gene: TRBV6-2/TRBV6-3; CDR3 DNA: TGTGCCAGCAGTTACGCAACTAGCGGGGGTCCCTCCTACGAGCAGTACTTC; CDR3 protein: CASSYATSGGPSYEQYF